This T cell receptor (beta chain) was profiled in a study of lymphopenia after photon versus proton radiotherapy. The CDR3 totals 12 residues. CDR1 WSHSY and CDR2 SAAADI come from the germline V gene. V lost 8 bases, J lost 4 bases, and 11 bases lay in between. Profiling relied on immunoSEQ multiplex PCR, and the TCRdb table lists in-frame clones only, not all of them. The sample holds around 70,000 clones; around 90% are singletons and the top ten take around 2.6%. The material was peripheral blood, obtained from a patient treated with photon-based radiotherapy. This chain uses TRBV10-2 with TRBJ1-2; D not certain. The clonotype originates from a woman in her 70s with pancreatic cancer. The CDR3 DNA sequence: TGCGCCAGCCGACAAGGGAGCTATGGCTACACCTTC. Translating gives CASRQGSYGYTF.